Included here is one T cell receptor (beta chain) sequence, with context. The method was immunoSEQ multiplex PCR; TCRdb's version includes in-frame clones alone and lacks a portion of them. The table includes roughly 100,000 clones, approximately 89% detected once. These data are taken from a study of T cell responses to AZD1222 COVID-19 vaccine. This CDR3 has 12 residues. V lost 8 bases and J lost 6; bases outside the gene matches: 5. Germline V gene sequence: CDR1 MNHEY, CDR2 SMNVEV (reference sequence). The receptor was isolated from an adult in good health. Sequenced here: peripheral blood, sampled on day 0 of AZD1222 vaccination. V and J are TRBV27 and TRBJ1-2, with 8 positions matching TRBD1. The CDR3 sequence is CASGQGEDGYTF. For the CDR3, the DNA is TGTGCCAGCGGACAGGGAGAGGATGGCTACACCTTC.